One and the same sample provided the 4 T cell receptor beta chains below, sequenced in a study of blood T cell repertoires in COVID-19 (TCRdb year 2020). The library came from the immunoSEQ multiplex PCR assay. The source is immuneACCESS, and TCRdb retained only in-frame sequences with V and J called. Part of the clones is not carried over; for the studies checked, unresolved V genes explain less than half of this, and the remainder is unexplained. Across this sample there are more than 85,000 clones, with 85% seen only once. The ten largest account for around 4.1% of the sample. The specimen was peripheral blood. These receptors all stem from a man aged 45-65 years with acute or convalescent COVID-19.

J is TRBJ2-5 and V is TRBV3-1 (or the pseudogene TRBV3-2), with 8 bases that match TRBD2. This CDR3 is built from 18 residues. Trimming at V came to 1 base and at J to 3 bases, leaving 13 bases not matched to a gene. Germline CDR1 is LGHDT and CDR2 is YNNKEL (reference sequence). CDR3 loop: CASSQGVAGGTIEETQYF. In DNA, the CDR3 is TGTGCCAGCAGCCAAGGGGTCGCGGGGGGAACGATTGAAGAGACCCAGTACTTC.

The rearrangement links TRBV2 to TRBJ2-1; 9 nucleotides match TRBD1. This CDR3 is built from 14 residues. V shed 9 bases, J shed 3 bases, and the junction held 6 bases outside the gene matches. Germline V gene data show CDR1 as SNHLY and CDR2 as FYNNEI. CDR3 in DNA: TGTGCCAGTAGGAAGGGACAGGGCTACAATGAGCAGTTCTTC. This sequence encodes CASRKGQGYNEQFF.

This chain joins TRBV18 and TRBJ1-5; D might be TRBD1 (5 bases). Trimming removed 8 bases from V and 3 bases from J, with 11 bases in between. CDR3 length: 13 residues. Germline V gene data show CDR1 as KGHSH and CDR2 as LQKENI. CDR3 DNA sequence: TGTGCCAGCCATGCGGGACCCAATCAGCCCCAGCATTTT. Encoded protein: CASHAGPNQPQHF.

The CDR3 protein is CASSLGLDRALAFF. The CDR3 DNA is TGTGCCAGCAGCTTAGGGTTAGACAGGGCGCTAGCTTTCTTT. The V gene is TRBV7-9, the J gene TRBJ1-1; TRBD1 agrees at 7 bases. V lost 1 base, J lost 10 bases, and 9 bases stayed unmatched. The CDR3 has 14 amino acids. Germline-derived CDR1 and CDR2 are SEHNR and FQNEAQ (reference sequence).